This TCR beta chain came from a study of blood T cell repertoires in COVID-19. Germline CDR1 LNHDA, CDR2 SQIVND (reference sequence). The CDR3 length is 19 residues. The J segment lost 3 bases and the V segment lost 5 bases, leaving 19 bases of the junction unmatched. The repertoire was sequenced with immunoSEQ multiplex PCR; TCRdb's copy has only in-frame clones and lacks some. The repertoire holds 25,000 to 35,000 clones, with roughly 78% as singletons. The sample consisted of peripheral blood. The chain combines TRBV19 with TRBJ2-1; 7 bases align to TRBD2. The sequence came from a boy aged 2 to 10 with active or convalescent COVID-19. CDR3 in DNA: TGTGCCAGTAGTTTGGACCCGGGGGAAAGCGGGACCCGCTACAATGAGCAGTTCTTC. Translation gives CASSLDPGESGTRYNEQFF.